The 32 T cell receptor beta chains in this list originate from one sample, sequenced in a study of blood T cell repertoires in COVID-19. The table came from immunoSEQ multiplex PCR; TCRdb's copy has only in-frame clones and leaves some out. The table has 40,000 to 50,000 clones, approximately 85% seen once; the top ten hold less than 20%. Sequences were obtained from peripheral blood. Every receptor here comes from a human donor in a cohort sampled during active COVID-19. The donor label of this sample is uncertain.

The rearrangement links TRBV11-2 to TRBJ1-6; D is undetermined. Per germline, CDR1 SGHAT and CDR2 FQNNGV. V was pared by 5 bases and J by 3 bases, with 11 bases between. The CDR3 consists of 15 residues. CDR3 sequence reads: CASSARGLYNSPLHF. The CDR3 bases are TGTGCCAGCAGCGCACGTGGGCTCTATAATTCACCCCTCCACTTT. Supplemented by reference TRBV11-2 and TRBJ1-6, the full variable domain reads EAGVAQSPRYKIIEKRQSVAFWCNPISGHATLYWYQQILGQGPKLLIQFQNNGVVDDSQLPKDRFSAERLKGVDSTLKIQPAKLEDSAVYLCASSARGLYNSPLHFGNGTRLTVT.

The chain has TRBV5-5 and TRBJ1-6, with TRBD1 matching over 7 bases. Germline V gives CDR1 SGHKS, CDR2 YYEKEE (reference sequence). The CDR3 consists of 17 residues. The ends lost 3 bases at V and 9 bases at J; junction bases unmatched: 15. This chain's CDR3 is CASSSGPSGQGGSPLHF. CDR3 sequence (DNA): TGTGCCAGCAGCTCCGGTCCAAGCGGGCAGGGGGGTTCACCCCTCCACTTT.

Comment on this clone: This specimen includes other DNA sequences encoding the same CDR3. The rearrangement links TRBV6-5 to TRBJ1-5; D unclear. The CDR3 runs to 13 residues. Germline CDR1 and CDR2: MNHEY and SVGAGI. Trimming shortened V by 9 bases and J by 7 bases, and 16 bases separated the two germline ends. The CDR3: CASQREGPQPQHF. The DNA of the CDR3 is TGTGCCAGTCAGAGGGAAGGTCCACAGCCCCAGCATTTT.

The rearrangement joins TRBV5-6 to TRBJ1-1; the match to TRBD1 covers 7 bases. V gave up 7 bases and J gave up 1 base; unmatched junction bases: 16. This CDR3 has 17 amino acids. Per the germline V gene, CDR1 is SGHDT and CDR2 is YYEEEE. CDR3 sequence reads: CASDYLFNRGENTEAFF. Here the CDR3 DNA reads TGTGCCAGCGATTACCTTTTTAACAGGGGAGAGAACACTGAAGCTTTCTTT.

A single count supports this clone. The chain recombines TRBV13 with TRBJ1-1, with 10 bases identical to TRBD1. V shed 0 bases, J shed 5 bases, and the junction held 6 bases outside the gene matches. Germline values: CDR1 PRHDT, CDR2 FYEKMQ (reference sequence). The CDR3 length is 16 residues. The CDR3 sequence is CASSLGSGTGETEAFF. The CDR3 coding sequence is TGTGCCAGCAGCTTAGGCTCCGGGACAGGGGAAACTGAAGCTTTCTTT.

The chain carries TRBV2 and TRBJ2-3; D gene unclear. There are 15 residues in the CDR3. Germline V CDR1 and CDR2: SNHLY, FYNNEI. V lost 5 bases and J 2 bases, leaving 14 bases between the germline ends. CDR3 sequence: CASSKLAKSTDTQYF. CDR3 bases: TGTGCCAGCAGTAAACTCGCCAAGTCCACAGATACGCAGTATTTT. The full variable domain, rest sourced from reference TRBV2 and TRBJ2-3, is EPEVTQTPSHQVTQMGQEVILRCVPISNHLYFYWYRQILGQKVEFLVSFYNNEISEKSEIFDDQFSVERPDGSNFTLKIRSTKLEDSAMYFCASSKLAKSTDTQYFGPGTRLTVL.

The sample holds one count of this clone. J is TRBJ1-2 and V is TRBV6-6, with 7 bases that match TRBD1. CDR3 length: 14 amino acids. J lost 5 bases, V lost 10 bases, and 13 bases had no gene match. The germline V gene encodes CDR1 MNHNY and CDR2 SVGAGI (reference sequence). The chain's CDR3 is CAITPLGTAYGYTF. CDR3 bases: TGTGCCATCACCCCCCTCGGGACAGCTTATGGCTACACCTTC.

The V call is TRBV18, the J call TRBJ1-1; D is possibly TRBD1 (6 bases). This CDR3 spans 15 amino acids. Germline CDR1 reads KGHSH; CDR2 reads LQKENI. Trimming cost V 3 bases and J 0 bases, with 11 bases left between them. Written as DNA, the CDR3 is TGTGCCAGCTCACCCGTCGACAGGCTGAACACTGAAGCTTTCTTT. It is translated as CASSPVDRLNTEAFF.

This clone was seen once. The genes are TRBV4-2 and TRBJ2-3; D perhaps matches TRBD2 (5 bases). The CDR3 spans 15 residues. Germline CDR1 LGHNA, CDR2 YNFKEQ. Trimming took 4 bases from V and 0 from J, leaving 11 bases between them. CDR3 sequence reads: CASSPGRSSTDTQYF. The CDR3 region has the DNA TGTGCCAGCAGCCCTGGGAGATCTAGCACAGATACGCAGTATTTT.

DNA for the CDR3: TGCAGCTTAAAGCGGGGGGGCCCCCACAATGAGCAGTTCTTC. Translating it yields CSLKRGGPHNEQFF. The chain couples TRBV29-1 to TRBJ2-1; 10 bases match TRBD2. This CDR3 comprises 14 residues. Germline V gene data show CDR1 as SQVTM and CDR2 as ANQGSEA. Germline trimming cut 8 bases from V and 5 bases from J; bases unmatched to any gene: 9.

This clone was detected only a few times. The chain has TRBV9 and TRBJ2-7, with 8 bases identical to TRBD1. The CDR3 runs to 15 residues. Trimming took 4 bases from V and 3 from J; bases not matched to a gene: 9. Germline values: CDR1 SGDLS, CDR2 YYNGEE. CDR3 in amino acids: CASSYGQGGGYEQYF. CDR3 nucleotides: TGTGCCAGCAGCTACGGACAGGGCGGCGGCTACGAGCAGTACTTC.

The genes are TRBV7-9 and TRBJ2-7; TRBD1 might be the D (5 bases). Germline assignment: CDR1 SEHNR and CDR2 FQNEAQ (reference sequence). Trimming stripped 6 bases from V and 0 bases from J, with 9 bases between. The CDR3 is 13 residues long. The chain's CDR3 is CASRGGASYEQYF. In nucleotides, the CDR3 is TGTGCCAGCAGAGGTGGGGCCTCCTACGAGCAGTACTTC.

The chain recombines TRBV3-1 (or the pseudogene TRBV3-2) with TRBJ2-7, with TRBD2 matching 13 bases. V lost 6 bases and J lost 7; bases outside the gene matches: 12. Germline V lookup: CDR1 LGHDT, CDR2 YNNKEL (reference sequence). The length of the CDR3 is 16 residues. CDR3 sequence reads: CASSRTSGTSGAEQYF. For the CDR3, the DNA is TGTGCCAGCAGTCGAACTTCCGGGACTAGCGGGGCTGAGCAGTACTTC.

This clone was detected a few times. The chain carries TRBV27 and TRBJ1-5; unclear D gene. The CDR3 loop spans 13 amino acids. Trimming removed 2 bases from V and 3 bases from J, with 5 bases in between. From germline, CDR1 is MNHEY and CDR2 SMNVEV (reference sequence). The CDR3 DNA follows: TGTGCCAGCAGTTTAGTCCTCAATCAGCCCCAGCATTTT. Translated, it gives CASSLVLNQPQHF.

The chain couples TRBV7-8 to TRBJ1-2, with D possibly being TRBD1 (5 bases). Trimming removed 4 bases at V and 5 bases at J, with 11 bases between. Germline V gene sequence: CDR1 SGHVS, CDR2 FQNEAQ. The CDR3 runs to 13 residues. The CDR3 loop is CASSSQEPYGYTF. The CDR3 bases are TGTGCCAGCAGCTCACAGGAACCGTATGGCTACACCTTC.

The genes are TRBV7-2 and TRBJ2-5; tentative D call: TRBD1 (5 bases). V lost 1 base and J 0 bases, leaving 9 bases between the germline ends. The CDR3 covers 15 residues. The V gene's germline CDR1 is SGHTA and CDR2 FQGNSA. CDR3 in DNA: TGTGCCAGCAGCTTAGTCTCAGGGAACCAAGAGACCCAGTACTTC. It yields the protein CASSLVSGNQETQYF.

The DNA for the CDR3 is TGCGCCAGCAGCTTGGGTACAGGGGGCTTCTACAATGAGCAGTTCTTC. Protein sequence: CASSLGTGGFYNEQFF. This sequence joins TRBV5-1 and TRBJ2-1; 9 bases map to TRBD1. Germline assignment: CDR1 SGHRS and CDR2 YFSETQ. This CDR3 is built from 16 residues. V shed 0 bases and J 3 bases; nucleotides not matched to a gene: 4.

The genes are TRBV18 and TRBJ1-1; perhaps TRBD1 as D (5 bases). In germline, CDR1 is KGHSH, CDR2 LQKENI. The CDR3 contains 14 residues. Deletions cut 3 bases from V and 2 bases from J, with 10 bases between. CDR3 nucleotide sequence: TGTGCCAGCTCACCTCGACAGCCTAACACTGAAGCTTTCTTT. Encoded protein: CASSPRQPNTEAFF.

The genes are TRBV10-3 and TRBJ2-7; D is uncertain. Germline-derived CDR1 and CDR2 are ENHRY and SYGVKD. The CDR3 covers 12 residues. Trimming removed 6 bases from V and 2 bases from J, with 8 bases in between. The chain's CDR3 is CAISAGTYEQYF. The CDR3 bases are TGTGCCATCAGCGCCGGTACCTACGAGCAGTACTTC.

The chain links TRBV19 to TRBJ2-7; 13 nucleotides match TRBD2. Germline V gives CDR1 LNHDA, CDR2 SQIVND (reference sequence). The CDR3 is 15 amino acids. V trimming: 5 bases; J trimming: 3 bases; junction bases outside the gene matches: 4. The chain's CDR3 is CASSFRLAGGYEQYF. CDR3 bases: TGTGCCAGTAGTTTTCGACTAGCGGGGGGCTACGAGCAGTACTTC.

The chain recombines TRBV9 with TRBJ1-5; D ambiguous. V shed 5 bases and J shed 4 bases, with 13 bases lying between them. Germline lookup yields CDR1 SGDLS and CDR2 YYNGEE. CDR3 length: 14 amino acids. The CDR3 loop reads CASSSGGLNQPQHF. The CDR3 bases are TGTGCCAGCAGTAGTGGAGGACTTAATCAGCCCCAGCATTTT.

Here the CDR3 reads CASSPGGTGNQETQYF. CDR3 DNA sequence: TGTGCCAGCTCACCAGGGGGGACAGGGAACCAAGAGACCCAGTACTTC. The V gene is TRBV18, the J gene TRBJ2-5; 9 bases line up with TRBD1. The germline V gene encodes CDR1 KGHSH and CDR2 LQKENI. Trimming took 2 bases from V and 0 from J; bases not matched to a gene: 4. The CDR3 consists of 16 residues.

This sequence joins TRBV15 and TRBJ2-4; 7 bases are a match to TRBD2. This CDR3 region has 18 residues. V shed 0 bases and J 0 bases; nucleotides not matched to a gene: 8. The V gene's germline CDR1 is LNHNV and CDR2 YYDKDF (reference sequence). The CDR3 here is CATSRDLGRGLAKNIQYF. The DNA of the CDR3 is TGTGCCACCAGCAGAGATCTTGGGAGGGGACTAGCCAAAAACATTCAGTACTTC.

This clone appeared a few times. The chain carries TRBV4-1 and TRBJ1-6, with a possible D match to TRBD1 (5 bases). The CDR3 runs to 16 residues. The germline V and J ends were trimmed by 0 bases and 6 bases, with 12 bases remaining between them. CDR1 is MGHRA, CDR2 YSYEKL, per germline. The CDR3 region has the DNA TGCGCCAGCAGCCAAGAGGGCGCAGGGTTTAATTCACCCCTCCACTTT. Translation: CASSQEGAGFNSPLHF.

This clone was picked up a small number of times. The chain links TRBV3-1 (or the pseudogene TRBV3-2) to TRBJ2-4; TRBD2 matches 9 bases. V shed 5 bases, J shed 6 bases, and the junction held 8 bases outside the gene matches. Per germline, CDR1 LGHDT and CDR2 YNNKEL (reference sequence). This CDR3 region has 15 residues. CDR3 loop: CASSSPQTSGNIQYF. CDR3 sequence (DNA): TGTGCCAGCAGCTCCCCCCAGACTAGCGGAAACATTCAGTACTTC.

The chain has TRBV7-9 and TRBJ1-1; weak D call: TRBD1 (5 bases). CDR3 length: 14 amino acids. Trimming removed 2 bases at V and 7 bases at J, with 14 bases between. Germline CDR1 reads SEHNR; CDR2 reads FQNEAQ (reference sequence). For the CDR3, the DNA is TGTGCCAGCAGCTTAATTATGTCAGGGAATGAAGCTTTCTTT. It translates to CASSLIMSGNEAFF.

The CDR3 DNA reads as TGTGCCAGTCTGACCCCTACCGGGGTTTACAATGAGCAGTTCTTC. Amino acids: CASLTPTGVYNEQFF. The chain combines TRBV2 with TRBJ2-1, with a possible D match to TRBD2 (5 bases). Between the trimmed V and J ends, which lost 9 bases and 4 bases, there was a span of 19 bases. This CDR3 comprises 15 residues. Per germline, CDR1 SNHLY and CDR2 FYNNEI. Full variable domain (missing parts from reference TRBV2 and TRBJ2-1): EPEVTQTPSHQVTQMGQEVILRCVPISNHLYFYWYRQILGQKVEFLVSFYNNEISEKSEIFDDQFSVERPDGSNFTLKIRSTKLEDSAMYFCASLTPTGVYNEQFFGPGTRLTVL.

V and J are TRBV5-1 and TRBJ1-2, with TRBD1 matching 7 bases. This CDR3 spans 14 amino acids. Germline values: CDR1 SGHRS, CDR2 YFSETQ. J gave up 3 bases and V 4 bases, and 6 bases lay outside the gene matches. CDR3 nucleotides: TGCGCCAGCAGCCCCGCAGGGGGAGACTATGGCTACACCTTC. It yields the protein CASSPAGGDYGYTF.

The chain is built from TRBV7-9 and TRBJ1-2; 7 bases are shared with TRBD1. V dropped 4 bases and J dropped 2; count of bases not matched to a gene: 4. Germline assignment: CDR1 SEHNR and CDR2 FQNEAQ (reference sequence). This CDR3 is built from 14 residues. The CDR3 coding sequence is TGTGCCAGCAGCTCCGGGACAGTAAACTATGGCTACACCTTC. It translates to CASSSGTVNYGYTF.

The rearrangement uses TRBV9 and TRBJ2-1, with D possibly TRBD2 on 5 matching bases. The germline V gene encodes CDR1 SGDLS and CDR2 YYNGEE. The CDR3 consists of 14 residues. V dropped 0 bases and J dropped 7 bases, with 11 bases sitting between them. The CDR3 DNA follows: TGTGCCAGCAGCGTAGGGGAGCCGATAAATGAGCAGTTCTTC. It codes for CASSVGEPINEQFF.

The chain couples TRBV15 to TRBJ2-1, with 7 bases identical to TRBD1. Germline CDR1 reads LNHNV; CDR2 reads YYDKDF (reference sequence). The CDR3 spans 15 residues. V trimming: 1 base; J trimming: 5 bases; junction bases outside the gene matches: 5. DNA for the CDR3: TGTGCCACCAGCAGAGTAGGGACAGCAAACAATGAGCAGTTCTTC. Its translation: CATSRVGTANNEQFF.

The V call is TRBV2, the J call TRBJ1-2, with TRBD1 matching 8 bases. CDR1 SNHLY and CDR2 FYNNEI come from the germline V gene. The CDR3 loop spans 16 amino acids. J lost 3 bases, V lost 5 bases, and 11 bases had no gene match. DNA of the CDR3: TGTGCCAGCAGTCAGGGGGCCTGGGCGCGAGACTATGGCTACACCTTC. Protein: CASSQGAWARDYGYTF. Variable domain in full (rest from reference TRBV2 and TRBJ1-2): EPEVTQTPSHQVTQMGQEVILRCVPISNHLYFYWYRQILGQKVEFLVSFYNNEISEKSEIFDDQFSVERPDGSNFTLKIRSTKLEDSAMYFCASSQGAWARDYGYTFGSGTRLTVV.